This TCR beta chain was sequenced in a study of regulatory T cells in long-lasting Graves disease. Trimming took off 2 bases at V and 5 bases at J, with 12 bases between the two ends. CDR3 length: 14 amino acids. Germline assignment: CDR1 SGHDN and CDR2 FVKESK. Documented time point: persistent/refractory GD, antithyroid drugs over 5 years with positive TRAb. PBMCs provided the RNA from which the TCR library was made. Graves' disease diagnosis used American Thyroid Association guidelines. Arm-PCR of CDR3 regions with iRepertoire HTBI primers generated TCR beta libraries. Each CDR3 protein gets one entry after TCRdb re-called the multiplex PCR reads with MiXCR. The table records a few hundred thousand distinct CDR3 sequences, less than 25% of them present only once.

Source: peripheral blood mononuclear cells (PBMCs), taken when the disease was refractory, from a patient treated with antithyroid drugs. This clonotype was sampled from a female donor with Graves disease. V gene TRBV14 combines with J gene TRBJ1-1; D ambiguous. The CDR3 sequence is CASSQWAGNTEAFF. The DNA for the CDR3 is TGTGCCAGCAGCCAATGGGCAGGTAATACTGAAGCTTTCTTT.